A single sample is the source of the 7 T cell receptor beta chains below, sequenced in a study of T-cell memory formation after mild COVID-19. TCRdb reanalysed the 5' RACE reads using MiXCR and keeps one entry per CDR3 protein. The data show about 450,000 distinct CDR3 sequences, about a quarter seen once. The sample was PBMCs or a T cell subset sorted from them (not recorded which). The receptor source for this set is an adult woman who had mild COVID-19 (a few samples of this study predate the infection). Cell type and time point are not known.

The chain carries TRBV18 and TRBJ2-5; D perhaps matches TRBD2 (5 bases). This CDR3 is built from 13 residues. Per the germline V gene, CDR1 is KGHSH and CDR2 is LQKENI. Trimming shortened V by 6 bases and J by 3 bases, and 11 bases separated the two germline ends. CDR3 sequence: CASSAGLEETQYF. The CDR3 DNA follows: TGTGCCAGCTCGGCGGGTTTAGAAGAGACCCAGTACTTC.

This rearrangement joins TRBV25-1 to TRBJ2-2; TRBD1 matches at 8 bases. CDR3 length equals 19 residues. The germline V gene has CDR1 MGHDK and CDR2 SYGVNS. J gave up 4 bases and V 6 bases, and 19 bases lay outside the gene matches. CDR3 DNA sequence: TGTGCCAGCAGCGCACACCCGCCCGGGCAGGGGGCGCCCACCGGGGAGCTGTTTTTT. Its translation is CASSAHPPGQGAPTGELFF.

Here the CDR3 reads CASSTPRVVDRQGRNTEAFF. The CDR3, as DNA: TGTGCCAGCAGCACCCCCAGGGTTGTCGATCGCCAGGGGAGAAACACTGAAGCTTTCTTT. J is TRBJ1-1 and V is TRBV7-9, with D possibly being TRBD1 (6 bases). From germline, CDR1 is SEHNR and CDR2 FQNEAQ (reference sequence). The CDR3 runs to 20 residues. V was cut by 5 bases and J by 2 bases, with 30 bases left in between.

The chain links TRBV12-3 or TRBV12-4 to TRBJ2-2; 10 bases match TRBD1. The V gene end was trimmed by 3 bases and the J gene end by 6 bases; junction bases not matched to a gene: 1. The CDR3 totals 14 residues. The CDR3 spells CASSLTGGPGELFF. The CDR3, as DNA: TGTGCCAGCAGTTTGACAGGGGGCCCCGGGGAGCTGTTTTTT.

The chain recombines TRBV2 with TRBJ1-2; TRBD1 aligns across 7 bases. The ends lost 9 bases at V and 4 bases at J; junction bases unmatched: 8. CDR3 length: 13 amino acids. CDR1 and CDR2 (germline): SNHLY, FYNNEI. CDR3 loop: CASLQGIGYGYTF. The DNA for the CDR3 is TGTGCCAGTCTACAGGGGATTGGCTATGGCTACACCTTC.

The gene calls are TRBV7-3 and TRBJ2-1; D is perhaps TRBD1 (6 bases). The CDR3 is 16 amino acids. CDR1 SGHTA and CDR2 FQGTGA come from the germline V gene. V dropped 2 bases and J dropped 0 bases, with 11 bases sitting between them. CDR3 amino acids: CASSLWGHLSYNEQFF. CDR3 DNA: TGTGCCAGCAGCTTATGGGGACATCTCTCCTACAATGAGCAGTTCTTC.

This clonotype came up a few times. The CDR3 protein is CASSLEGAVNEQYF. CDR3 in DNA: TGTGCCAGCAGCTTGGAGGGGGCGGTCAACGAGCAGTACTTC. The chain is built from TRBV5-5 and TRBJ2-7; 7 bases are shared with TRBD1. V gave up 0 bases and J gave up 5 bases; unmatched junction bases: 5. CDR3 size: 14 residues. Germline V gives CDR1 SGHKS, CDR2 YYEKEE (reference sequence).